This entry is about one TCR beta chain. This CDR3 spans 17 amino acids. The germline V gene has CDR1 PRHDT and CDR2 FYEKMQ (reference sequence). After removal of 5 bases from V and 0 bases from J, the junction contained 11 bases not matched to a gene. Sequenced by immunoSEQ multiplex PCR; TCRdb stores in-frame clones only, minus some. The repertoire has about 2 million clones, less than 95% of them found once; the top ten carry 0.85% to 1.3%. The sample comes from a study of shared clonotypes between healthy human individuals. It was CD45RO-negative cells, positively selected for CCR7, that made up naive CD8 cells, with terminally differentiated effector memory CD45RA+ cells excluded.

This sequence originates from a man aged 18 to 29 in good health. The gene calls are TRBV13 and TRBJ2-7; 9 positions match TRBD2. What was sequenced was naive CD8+ T cells sorted from blood. CDR3 loop: CASSTEGAGGISYEQYF. The CDR3 nucleotides are TGTGCCAGCAGCACTGAGGGGGCGGGAGGGATCTCCTACGAGCAGTACTTC. The variable domain in full, completed from reference TRBV13 and TRBJ2-7, reads AAGVIQSPRHLIKEKRETATLKCYPIPRHDTVYWYQQGPGQDPQFLISFYEKMQSDKGSIPDRFSAQQFSDYHSELNMSSLELGDSALYFCASSTEGAGGISYEQYFGPGTRLTVT.